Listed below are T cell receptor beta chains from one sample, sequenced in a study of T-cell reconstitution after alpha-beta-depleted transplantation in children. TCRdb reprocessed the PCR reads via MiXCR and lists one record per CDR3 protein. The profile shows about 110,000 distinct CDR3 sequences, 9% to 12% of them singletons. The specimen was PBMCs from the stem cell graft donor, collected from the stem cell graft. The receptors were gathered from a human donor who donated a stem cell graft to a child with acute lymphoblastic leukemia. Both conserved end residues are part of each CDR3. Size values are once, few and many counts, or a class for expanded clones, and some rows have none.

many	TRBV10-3	CAISGPQENTGELFF
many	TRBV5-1	CASSLGQGSRNTEAFF
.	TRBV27	CASRLTPRSPLHF
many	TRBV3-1	CASSPGGGVEQYF
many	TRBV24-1	CATSETGTGSYEQYF
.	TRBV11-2	CASSPSRVVQTYEQYF
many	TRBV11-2	CASSFPTEGTQYF
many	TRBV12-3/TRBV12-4	CASTSSAHSYNEQFF
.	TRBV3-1	CASSLGGSGANGLTF
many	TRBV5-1	CASSLSTGKAFF
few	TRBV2	CASSASTRAYRQPQHF
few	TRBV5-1	CASSLVRGGGTDTQYF
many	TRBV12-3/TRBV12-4	CASSTGTGLSNYGYTF
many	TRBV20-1	CSARTGSRDQPQHF
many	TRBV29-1	CSGETGDTGELFF
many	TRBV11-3	CASSLTGTFRADTQYF
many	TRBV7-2	CASSLEGLTYEQYF
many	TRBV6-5	CASSYFAGASSYNEQFF
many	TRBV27	CASSLFPPRQGVFNQPQHF
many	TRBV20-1	CSARDLGVPGGTNTGELFF
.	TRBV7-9	CASSLGPLEQYF
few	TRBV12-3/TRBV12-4	CASSFENRDYGYTF
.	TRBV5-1	CASRRTGGAKNSQYF
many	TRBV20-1	CSAPWGRDTQYF
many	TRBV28	CASRLGDRNTGELFF
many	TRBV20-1	CSANGLAGGETQYF
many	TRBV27	CASSPPPQSSIRVAKNIQYF